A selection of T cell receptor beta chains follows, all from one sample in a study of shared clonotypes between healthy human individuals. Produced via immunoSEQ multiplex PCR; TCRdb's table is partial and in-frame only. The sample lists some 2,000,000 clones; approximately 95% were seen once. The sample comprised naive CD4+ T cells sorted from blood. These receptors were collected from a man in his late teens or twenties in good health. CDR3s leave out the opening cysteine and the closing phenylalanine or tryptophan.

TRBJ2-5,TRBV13,ASSLGRGVQETQY
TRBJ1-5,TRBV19,ASSTFGNGNQPQH
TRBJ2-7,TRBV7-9,ASSYLAGLSYEQY
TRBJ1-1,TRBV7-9,ASSAFETPNTEAF
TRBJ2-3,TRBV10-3,AISEYRLGDTQY
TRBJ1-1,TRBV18,ASSPRYSNEAF
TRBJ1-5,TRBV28,ASSLGQGGHQPQH
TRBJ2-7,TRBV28,ASSLQGIEQY
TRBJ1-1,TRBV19,ASNQGENTEAF
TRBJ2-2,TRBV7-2,ASSHGIANTGELF
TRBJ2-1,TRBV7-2,ASSPRQGRGNEQF
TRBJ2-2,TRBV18,ASSPPGGDTGELF
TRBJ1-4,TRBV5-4,ASSLESGVNEKLF
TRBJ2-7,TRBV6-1,ASKAGSYNSYEQY
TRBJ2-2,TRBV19,ASSMSVTGELF
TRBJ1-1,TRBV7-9,ASSPEPGTGVPEAF
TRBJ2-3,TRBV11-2,ASSLDRGTDTQY
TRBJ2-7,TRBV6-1,ASTGDRAPYEQY
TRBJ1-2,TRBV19,ASGDRNGYT
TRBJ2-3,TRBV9,ASSLQGSTDTQY
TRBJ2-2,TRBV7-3,ASRYTDTGELF
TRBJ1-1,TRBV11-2,ASSFSHGHEAF
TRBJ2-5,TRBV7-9,ASSLDKSPGETQY
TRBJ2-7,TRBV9,ASGVRDGEQY
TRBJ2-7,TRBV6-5,ASSGPGTTYEQY
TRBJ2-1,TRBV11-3,ASRILGWGGKNEQF
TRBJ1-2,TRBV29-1,SVTTGSAGYGYT
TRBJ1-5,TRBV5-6,ASSFSRDNQPQH
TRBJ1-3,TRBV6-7,ASRPGQGAKCGNTIY
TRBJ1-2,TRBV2,ASSGALNYGYT
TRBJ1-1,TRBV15,ATSRVKGRPEAF
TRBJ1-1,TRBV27,ASSRTPMGAEAF
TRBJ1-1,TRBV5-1,ASRKREGVNTEAF
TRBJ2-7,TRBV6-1,ASSERADPTYEQY
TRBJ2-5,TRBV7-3,ASSPGGGGGETQY
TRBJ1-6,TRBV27,ASSSPMSSYNSPLH
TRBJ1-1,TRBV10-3,AISGGQGQAVAF
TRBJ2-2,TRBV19,ASSTRELVTGELF
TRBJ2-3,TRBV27,ASSLTSAGTSRDTQY
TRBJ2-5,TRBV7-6,ASSLRPEGRETQY
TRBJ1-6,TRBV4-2,ASSQVPPLH
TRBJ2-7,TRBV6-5,ASSRGGSAEQY
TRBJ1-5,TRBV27,ASSIQLGNQPQH
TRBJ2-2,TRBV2,ASSASNTGELF
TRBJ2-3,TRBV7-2,ASRLESFRTDTQY